The clone carrying this TCR beta chain was seen only once. What it binds is unknown. CDR1 LNHDA and CDR2 SQIVND come from the germline V gene (reference sequence). Trimming stripped 5 bases from V and 4 bases from J, with 17 bases between. CDR3 length: 15 amino acids. Here immunoSEQ multiplex PCR was the method, and the copy in TCRdb shows in-frame clones only, minus some. The sample has 110,000 or so clones, roughly 83% seen once; the top ten hold over 4%. This sample was included in a study of cytomegalovirus exposure and HLA in healthy donors. General study results and limits: Overall, under 200 TCR beta chains were annotated as cytomegalovirus-associated.

Sequenced sample: PBMCs. V is TRBV19 and J is TRBJ1-2, with a weak D call TRBD1 (6 bases). The TCR originated in a man aged 18 to 29 in good health and CMV-seronegative. The CDR3 sequence: CASSPVLDSSYGYTF. CDR3 nucleotides: TGTGCCAGTAGTCCGGTCCTGGACAGTAGCTATGGCTACACCTTC.